This T cell receptor (beta chain) was sequenced for a study of cytomegalovirus exposure and HLA in healthy donors (dated by TCRdb to the late 2010s). Background on the whole study: In an earlier analysis of about 560 of the donors, around 290 Gb of sequence data and approximately 100 million unique TCR beta sequences from about 190 million T cells were reported. About 320 gigabases of sequencing data and approximately 84 million unique TCR sequences were included in an early release covering about 700 HLA-typed donors. The genetic ancestry cluster associated with self-reported Caucasian donors included roughly four fifths of the roughly 390 genotyped donors. The study aimed to test whether cataloging public T cell receptors could reveal signatures of past pathogen exposure. The study used immunosequencing to profile the T cell repertoires of approximately 630 subjects and linked those repertoires to cytomegalovirus serostatus. Besides the first cohort of 666 subjects, a separate validation cohort made up of some 110 different subjects was used. To predict cytomegalovirus infection status, the study brought together high-throughput TCR immunosequencing, statistical association of individual TCRs with disease status, and machine learning. A later analysis re-examined previously published TCR beta repertoires from more than 600 donors and added high-resolution HLA genotyping to investigate patterns of TCR occurrence. Rather than using new phenotypic data, the later analysis identified candidate immune exposures from TCR beta sequences and from how often those sequences occurred across donors. An earlier analysis of several hundred of the donors applied high-throughput TCR beta sequencing to assess whether each TCR beta V gene segment acted as functional or pseudogenic. Donor age, sex, ethnicity and CMV serostatus were compiled together with the repertoire data. In a later genetic analysis, genome-wide SNP genotypes for about three fifths of the roughly 670 donors were used, and that subset was treated as a discovery cohort. All discovery cohort repertoires had been generated using a single sequencing platform. HLA typing covered class I and class II loci at four-digit resolution. The number of typed donors differed by locus: about 620-630 for A, B, C, DRB1 and DQB1; 500 to 550 for DQA1; 606 for DPA1; and 400 to 480 for DPB1. Because of strong linkage in the cohort, a handful of DR-DQ haplotypes were treated as single units for association and clustering. Across around 400 genotyped donors of the cohort, an average of 235,054 unique TCR beta nucleotide sequences per donor were sequenced, and roughly 18% of those sequences were non-productive.

V loses 7 bases, J loses 2 bases, and the germline ends lie 20 bases apart. Based on the germline V gene, the CDR1 and CDR2 sequences are KGHSH and LQKENI. From its cysteine to its phenylalanine, the CDR3 spans 16 amino acids. The retained sequence is limited to the CDR3, 48 bases, with the frame set at the first base. On the study overall, not on this receptor specifically: It was suggested by the authors that the approach could potentially be generalized to other disease states and immunological phenotypes. A later genetic analysis associated a missense DCLRE1C variant with V-gene and J-gene trimming of TCR beta chains, and an independent cohort replicated the association. In a later analysis, HLA-associated TCR beta chains were found to be more clonally expanded and to have lower generation probabilities than equally common non-associated chains. The only immune exposure information available for the cohort was CMV serostatus. A further reported finding was that TCR beta sequences accurately predicted the HLA-A and HLA-B alleles for most subjects in the first cohort. A total of roughly 160 TCR beta chains were listed by the study as associated with cytomegalovirus. A later analysis found that most CMV-associated TCR beta chains appeared HLA-restricted, with HLA associations seemingly driven largely by CMV exposure. This cohort had only TCR beta chains sequenced, and the lack of alpha or paired-chain data limited which features could be detected. In a later analysis, some 18,000 TCR beta sequences were associated with specific HLA alleles at a false discovery rate of 0.05. Cytomegalovirus status was reported to be diagnosed by the classifier with high specificity and sensitivity in both the original and validation cohorts. Roughly uniform sequencing depth across donors was assumed in presence/absence analyses, although this assumption may not hold. When HLA alleles, especially DR and DQ, strongly co-occurred, TCR associations were difficult to assign to individual alleles. Broadly in line with IMGT annotations, most TCR beta V segments showed up in productive rearrangements about 90% or about 30% of the time in an earlier analysis of 450 to 750 of the donors. Because HLA typing was unavailable for some donors at each locus, only the typed subset was used in association tests. In a later genetic analysis, fewer N-insertions in productive TCRs were reported among donors in an Asian-associated ancestry cluster than the approximately 670-donor mean. The earlier analysis of about 600 of the donors excluded 15 to 20 rarely observed V segments, including chromosome 9 orphons, because counts were too low. While some public TCRs were present in many individuals, most TCR sequences turned up only very rarely across donors. In a later analysis, the rate of TCR association differed among HLA loci, with DRB1 alleles having the most associated TCRs and HLA-C alleles having the fewest. The sequencing pipeline was judged likely to have produced a cluster of highly shared sequence variants as a technical artifact. According to a later analysis, parvovirus B19, influenza, CMV and Epstein-Barr virus appeared linked to several top co-occurrence clusters. Linkage disequilibrium might explain the correlated functional status among segregating V segments, but an unknown experimental factor could not be excluded. In vitro tests confirmed that a few of the cytomegalovirus-associated TCR beta chains recognize cytomegalovirus antigens. Some IMGT-functional V segments, including TRBV6-2 and TRBV6-3, could not be distinguished by the 87-base-pair reads and were therefore excluded.

Concerning this clone: It lacks a known antigen. It has no much larger one-base neighbor in the sample; base qualities were not kept.

In total, 666 healthy bone marrow donors made up the cohort. Cohort members were all nominally healthy when sampled, although unrecorded immune exposures were likely present. The donor was CMV seropositive and was included in the group of 300 or so seropositive cohort members. Each donor provided a peripheral blood sample, and peripheral blood mononuclear cells were used for TCR beta sequencing. The Qiagen DNeasy Blood Extraction Kit was used to extract genomic DNA from the blood cell samples. Receptor libraries were prepared by the immunoSEQ multiplex PCR assay. A mixture of 60 forward primers for TCR Vbeta segments and 13 reverse primers for TCR Jbeta segments was used in the multiplex PCR. The CDR3 region of rearranged TCR beta genes was amplified from genomic DNA by a multiplex PCR assay. The amplified TCR beta libraries were sequenced on the Illumina HiSeq System as 87-base-pair reads. Per the source publication's procedure: Across the 600 to 700 repertoires, a later analysis counted some 80 million unique TCR beta chains, some 11 million of which were shared by at least two donors. To remove PCR and sequencing errors, raw reads were error-corrected and collapsed into unique sequences using a nearest-neighbor algorithm that merged closely related sequences. Alignment of CDR3 sequences to IMGT reference sequences was used to assign V, D and J gene segments. Each retained sequence needed at least a six-nucleotide match to both a V gene segment and a J gene segment. Rearrangements were classified as productive when the CDR3 lacked stop codons and remained in frame with V and J, and all other rearrangements were classified as non-productive. CDR3 was defined according to IMGT convention as the region running from the second conserved V-encoded cysteine to the conserved J-encoded phenylalanine. The earlier analysis of a few hundred of the donors excluded any sequence lacking an unambiguous match to a single V gene segment. An earlier analysis of just under 600 of the donors called V segments functional above 56.7% productive rearrangements and segregating when the between-donor standard deviation exceeded 5%. A statistical classification framework was developed to diagnose cytomegalovirus status using the catalog of TCR beta chain sequences. In a later analysis, V and J genes were assigned by comparing TCR nucleotide sequences against IMGT/GENE-DB human TR gene sequences. The TCRdist pipeline was used in a later analysis to assign CDR3 sequences and most-parsimonious VDJ recombination scenarios. A later analysis defined each TCR beta chain by its CDR3 amino acid sequence plus V-gene family, and excluded reads lacking a unique V-gene family. In a later analysis, fewer than 650 highly shared, low-generation-probability nucleotide sequences were removed to address suspected cross-contamination and a sequencing artifact. For each public chain, a later analysis derived a clonal expansion index from normalized ranks of inferred template counts within each repertoire. In a later analysis, generation probabilities were computed using a VDJ recombination model fitted to out-of-frame rearrangements, and the results were checked against IGoR. A later analysis scored TCR-TCR, TCR-HLA and TCR-CMV co-occurrence with hypergeometric tests, applying a repertoire-size bias correction to TCR pairs. A later analysis estimated false discovery rates by permuting HLA or CMV assignments 20 times. In a later analysis, co-occurring TCRs were grouped with DBSCAN, and TCRdist sequence similarity was added when clustering was performed within HLA-allele-positive subsets. For co-occurrence clustering, repertoires with fewer than 30,000 or more than 120,000 public chains were excluded, along with five repertoires with anomalous nucleotide sharing. Held by TCRdb, this immuneACCESS table contains in-frame sequences only and omits some clones. Under half of the omission traces to an unresolved V gene where checked; the cause of the rest is unknown. V, J and clone size were drawn from that table, and D and trimming were deduced from the DNA. The sample has tens of thousands of clones on record, more than 70% of them singletons. In total, the top ten clones hold just over 50% of the sample.

The sequence was obtained from a middle-aged man in good health and CMV-seropositive. The specimen sequenced was PBMCs. Here the chain combines TRBV18 and TRBJ1-2; the D gene is possibly TRBD1, with 6 bases matching. The CDR3 region reads CASLAPPDSRNYGYTF. In nucleotide form, the sequence is TGTGCCAGCTTAGCCCCTCCGGACAGCCGCAACTATGGCTACACCTTC.